This T cell receptor beta chain was found in a study of T-cell reconstitution after alpha-beta-depleted transplantation in children. The TCRbeta library incorporated unique molecular identifiers. From the PCR reads, TCRdb called clonotypes with MiXCR, one entry per CDR3 protein. Of around 190,000 distinct CDR3 sequences in the sample, 6.6% are singletons; the top ten hold 5.5%. This clonotype came up many times. Deletions cut 6 bases from V and 7 bases from J, with 8 bases between. In germline, CDR1 is SQVTM, CDR2 ANQGSEA. The CDR3 loop spans 10 amino acids. The clonotype originates from a boy between 2 and 10 years old with acute lymphoblastic leukemia, due to receive a stem cell transplant. This material consisted of PBMCs, taken before TCRalphabeta/CD19-depleted stem cell transplant. The chain has TRBV29-1 and TRBJ2-3; no reliable D call. The CDR3 nucleotides are TGCAGCGTATTTACGTATACGCAGTATTTT. Its translation is CSVFTYTQYF.